This TCR beta chain is from a study of T cell repertoires in cytomegalovirus infection. Study-level information: Public TCR beta signature analysis indicated the presence of both CMV infection and matching HLA type. Study-level results: Individuals carrying CMV plus the relevant HLA were identified by cumulative frequency of public TCR beta families. HLA-C-restricted CMV clonotypes gave the most frequent clonotype in two of eight donors.

CDR1 KGHDR and CDR2 SFDVKD come from the germline V gene. V was shortened by 3 bases and J by 5 bases, with 21 bases between the two germline ends. The CDR3 is 17 residues long. MiXCR was run by TCRdb on the reads, yielding one entry per CDR3 protein. The sample lists more than 350,000 distinct CDR3 sequences, roughly 31% occurring once. In the case of this clonotype: The target antigen is unknown.

Specimen: PBMCs. The genes are TRBV24-1 and TRBJ1-1; D unresolved. This receptor was identified in a human donor in good health (CMV status not recorded). Some clones in this sample may be carry-over from other donors' samples. CDR3 amino acids: CATSDGGPGRGSTEAFF. CDR3 sequence (DNA): TGTGCCACCAGTGATGGCGGCCCGGGGAGAGGGAGTACTGAAGCTTTCTTT.